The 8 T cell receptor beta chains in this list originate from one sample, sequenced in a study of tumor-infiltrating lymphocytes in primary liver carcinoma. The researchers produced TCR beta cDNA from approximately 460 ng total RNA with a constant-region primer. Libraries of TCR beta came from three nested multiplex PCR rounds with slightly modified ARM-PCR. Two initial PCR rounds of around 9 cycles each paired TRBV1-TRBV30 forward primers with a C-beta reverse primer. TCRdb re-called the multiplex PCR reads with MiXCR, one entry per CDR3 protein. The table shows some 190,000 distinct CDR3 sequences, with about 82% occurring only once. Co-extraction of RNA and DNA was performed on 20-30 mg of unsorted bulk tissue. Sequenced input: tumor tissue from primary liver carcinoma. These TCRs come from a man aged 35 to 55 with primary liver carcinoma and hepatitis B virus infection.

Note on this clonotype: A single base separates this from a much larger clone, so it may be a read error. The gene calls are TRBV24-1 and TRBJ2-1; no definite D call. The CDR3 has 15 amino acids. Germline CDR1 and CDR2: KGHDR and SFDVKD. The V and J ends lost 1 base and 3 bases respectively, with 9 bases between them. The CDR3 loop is CATSDFARNYNEQFF. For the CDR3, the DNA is TGTGCCACCAGTGATTTCGCCAGGAACTACAATGAGCAGTTCTTC.

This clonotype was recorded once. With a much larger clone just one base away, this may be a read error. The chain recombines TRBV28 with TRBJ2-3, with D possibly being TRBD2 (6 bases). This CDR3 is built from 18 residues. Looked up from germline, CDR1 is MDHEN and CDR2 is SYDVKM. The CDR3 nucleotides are TGTGCCAGCAGTTTCCTCCGCGCTAGCGCCCGACGTACAGATATGCAGTATTTT. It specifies CASSFLRASARRTDMQYF.

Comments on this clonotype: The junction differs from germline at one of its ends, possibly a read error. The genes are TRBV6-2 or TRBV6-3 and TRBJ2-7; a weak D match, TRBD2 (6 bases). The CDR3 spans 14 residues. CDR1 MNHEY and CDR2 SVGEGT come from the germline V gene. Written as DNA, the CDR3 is TGTGTCAGCAGCCTCCGGGAGAGAGCCCACGAGCAGTACTTC. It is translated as CVSSLRERAHEQYF.

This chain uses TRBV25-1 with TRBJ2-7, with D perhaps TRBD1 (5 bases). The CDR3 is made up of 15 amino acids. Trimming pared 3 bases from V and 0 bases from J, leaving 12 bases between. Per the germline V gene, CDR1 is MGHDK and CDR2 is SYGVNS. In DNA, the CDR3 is TGTGCCAGCAGTGACTACGACAGTTTCTCCTACGAGCAGTACTTC. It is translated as CASSDYDSFSYEQYF.

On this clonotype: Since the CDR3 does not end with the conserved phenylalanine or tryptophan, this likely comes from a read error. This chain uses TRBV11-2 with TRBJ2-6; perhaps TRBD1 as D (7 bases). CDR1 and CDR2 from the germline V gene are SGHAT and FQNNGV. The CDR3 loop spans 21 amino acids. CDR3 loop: CASSMGGNRGISLSGAKVLTL. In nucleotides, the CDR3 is TGTGCCAGCAGCATGGGGGGAAACAGGGGCATTTCCCTCTCTGGGGCCAAAGTCCTGACTTTA.

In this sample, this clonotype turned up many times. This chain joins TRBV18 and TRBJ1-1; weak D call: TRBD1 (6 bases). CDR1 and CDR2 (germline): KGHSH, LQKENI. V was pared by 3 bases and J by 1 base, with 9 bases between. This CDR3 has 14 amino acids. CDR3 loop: CASSPWTENTEAFF. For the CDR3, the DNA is TGTGCCAGCTCACCCTGGACAGAGAACACTGAAGCTTTCTTT.

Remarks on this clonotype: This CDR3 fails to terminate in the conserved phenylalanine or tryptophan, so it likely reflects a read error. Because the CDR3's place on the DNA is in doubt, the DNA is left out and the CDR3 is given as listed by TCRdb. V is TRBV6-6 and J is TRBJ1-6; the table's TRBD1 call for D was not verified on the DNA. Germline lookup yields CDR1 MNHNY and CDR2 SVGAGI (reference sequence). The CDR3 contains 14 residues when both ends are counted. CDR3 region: CASTHTGGSSPPHY.

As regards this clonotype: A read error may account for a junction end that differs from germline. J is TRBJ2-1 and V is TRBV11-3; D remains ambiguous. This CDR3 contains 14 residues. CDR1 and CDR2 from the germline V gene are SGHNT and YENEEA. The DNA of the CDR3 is TGTGCCAGCAGCTTAGGGGTCAGCAGTAATGAGAAGTTCTTC. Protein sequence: CASSLGVSSNEKFF.